This paragraph reports one T cell receptor beta chain. The antigen is not known. These data originate in a study of cytomegalovirus exposure and HLA in healthy donors. Study findings and constraints: First-cohort TCR clusters were later found to tend to co-occur in the 120 validation repertoires. The study listed approximately 170 cytomegalovirus-associated TCR beta chains. Rarity characterized most TCR sequences, yet some public TCRs appeared in many donors.

TCRdb keeps only in-frame clones here, not all; method: immunoSEQ multiplex PCR. The sample has 150,000 to 170,000 clones, 86% seen once. This receptor was taken from a human donor in good health. The sequencing input was PBMCs.

CDR3 bases: TGCGCCAGCAGCTTGGCGGCGGGACAGGGAGGTCAAGAAGCTTTCTTT. It encodes CASSLAAGQGGQEAFF. The chain recombines TRBV5-1 with TRBJ1-1; 9 bases agree with TRBD1. With 0 bases clipped from V and 8 bases from J, the junction kept 11 bases outside the gene matches. The germline V gene encodes CDR1 SGHRS and CDR2 YFSETQ. This CDR3 spans 16 amino acids.